These T cell receptor beta chains were read from a single sample in a study of T cells in Graves' hyperthyroidism and ophthalmopathy. Via MiXCR, TCRdb re-called the multiplex PCR reads, giving one row per CDR3 protein. This sample has some 250,000 distinct CDR3 sequences, with approximately 15% found just once. The sequenced sample was blood. The receptors derive from a woman aged 40 to 49 with Graves' hyperthyroidism that later progressed to Graves' ophthalmopathy. The conserved cysteine and the conserved F or W are not part of the CDR3 here. The order of the fields is D gene, V gene, clone size, CDR3 protein. D genes are given only for firm matches. Size values are once, few and many counts, or a class for expanded clones, and some rows have none.

>.|TRBV27|many
ASSLYAVSYNEQF
>.|TRBV29-1|many
SAPARETKSYNEQF
>.|TRBV5-1|many
ASSYGLKETQY
>TRBD1|TRBV18|many
ASSPFGTGGLGYT
>TRBD1|TRBV27|many
ASSLQGGGNQPQH
>.|TRBV20-1|many
SARVGADTQY
>TRBD1|TRBV6-1|many
ASSYGQASYEQY
>.|TRBV20-1|few
SARRGGTGTEAF
>.|TRBV18|many
ASSARDSRFEQY
>.|TRBV15|many
ATSRFDSGAF
>TRBD1|TRBV4-1|many
ASSQLDRVSGYEQY
>.|TRBV2|.
AGMRETWLNYKSPLH
>TRBD2|TRBV2|few
ASSIKPGLDYNEQF
>TRBD2|TRBV20-1|many
SARGLAGVQETQY
>.|TRBV18|many
ASAPNGALLNEQF